Detailed here is one T cell receptor (beta chain). The sample is drawn from a study of cytomegalovirus exposure and HLA in healthy donors. The donors formed part of the roughly 110-subject validation cohort, distinct from the approximately 670-subject first cohort. The length of the CDR3 is 13 residues. The ends were cut back, 3 bases at V and 5 bases at J, with 11 bases in the middle. Germline CDR1 reads SNHLY; CDR2 reads FYNNEI. The data were produced by immunoSEQ multiplex PCR, yet TCRdb's version contains in-frame clones alone and is incomplete. The sample lists 240,000 or so clones, approximately 83% occurring once.

The clonotype comes from a woman between 25 and 40 years old in good health and CMV-seropositive. What was sequenced was PBMCs. The V gene is TRBV2, the J gene TRBJ2-7; D possibly corresponds to TRBD1 (6 bases). Written as DNA, the CDR3 is TGTGCCAGCAGTGAGTGGGGGCTCAACGAGCAGTACTTC. This sequence encodes CASSEWGLNEQYF.